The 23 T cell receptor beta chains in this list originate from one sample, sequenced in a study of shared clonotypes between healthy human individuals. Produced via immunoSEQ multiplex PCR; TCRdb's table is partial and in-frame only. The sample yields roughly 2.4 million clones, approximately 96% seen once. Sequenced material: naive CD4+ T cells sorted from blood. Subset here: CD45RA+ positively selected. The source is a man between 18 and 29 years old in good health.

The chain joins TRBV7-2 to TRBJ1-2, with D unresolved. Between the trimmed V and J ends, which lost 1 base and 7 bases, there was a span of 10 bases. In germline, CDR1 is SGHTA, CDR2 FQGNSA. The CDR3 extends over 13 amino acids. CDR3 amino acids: CASSLGGIGGYTF. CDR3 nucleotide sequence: TGTGCCAGCAGCTTAGGAGGGATCGGTGGCTACACCTTC.

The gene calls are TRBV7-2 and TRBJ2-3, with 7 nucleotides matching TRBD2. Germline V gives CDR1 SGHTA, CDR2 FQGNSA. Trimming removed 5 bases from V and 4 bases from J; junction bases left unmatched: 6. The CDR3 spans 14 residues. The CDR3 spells CASSQGLLADTQYF. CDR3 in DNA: TGTGCCAGCAGCCAGGGACTACTCGCAGATACGCAGTATTTT. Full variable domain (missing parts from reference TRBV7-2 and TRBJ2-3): GAGVSQSPSNKVTEKGKDVELRCDPISGHTALYWYRQSLGQGLEFLIYFQGNSAPDKSGLPSDRFSAERTGGSVSTLTIQRTQQEDSAVYLCASSQGLLADTQYFGPGTRLTVL.

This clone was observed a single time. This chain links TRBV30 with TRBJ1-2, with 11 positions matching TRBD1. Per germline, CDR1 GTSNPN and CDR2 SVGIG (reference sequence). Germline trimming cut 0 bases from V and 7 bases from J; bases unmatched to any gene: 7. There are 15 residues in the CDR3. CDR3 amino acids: CAWSVLRDRGGGYTF. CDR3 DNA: TGTGCCTGGAGTGTACTTAGGGACAGGGGGGGTGGCTACACCTTC.

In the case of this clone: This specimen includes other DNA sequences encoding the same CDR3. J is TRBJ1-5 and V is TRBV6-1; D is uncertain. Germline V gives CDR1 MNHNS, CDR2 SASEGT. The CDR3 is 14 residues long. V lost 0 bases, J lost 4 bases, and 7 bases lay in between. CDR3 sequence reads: CASSEAGRNQPQHF. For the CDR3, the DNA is TGTGCCAGCAGTGAAGCGGGCAGGAATCAGCCCCAGCATTTT.

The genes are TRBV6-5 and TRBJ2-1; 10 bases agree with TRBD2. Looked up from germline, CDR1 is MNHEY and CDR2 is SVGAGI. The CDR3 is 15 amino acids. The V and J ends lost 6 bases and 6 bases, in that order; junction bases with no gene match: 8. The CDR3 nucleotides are TGTGCCAGCAGCAGAACTAGCGGGAAGGCCAATGAGCAGTTCTTC. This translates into CASSRTSGKANEQFF.

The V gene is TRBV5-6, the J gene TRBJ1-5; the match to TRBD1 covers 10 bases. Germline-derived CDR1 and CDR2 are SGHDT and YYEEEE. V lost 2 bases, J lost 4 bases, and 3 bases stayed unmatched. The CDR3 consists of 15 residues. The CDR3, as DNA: TGTGCCAGCAGCTTCCGGGACAGGGGTAATCAGCCCCAGCATTTT. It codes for CASSFRDRGNQPQHF.

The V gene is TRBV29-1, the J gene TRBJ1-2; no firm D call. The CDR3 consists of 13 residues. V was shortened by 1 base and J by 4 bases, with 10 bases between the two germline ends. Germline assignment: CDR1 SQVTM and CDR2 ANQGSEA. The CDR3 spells CSVEVATAYGYTF. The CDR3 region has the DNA TGCAGCGTTGAAGTAGCCACCGCCTATGGCTACACCTTC.

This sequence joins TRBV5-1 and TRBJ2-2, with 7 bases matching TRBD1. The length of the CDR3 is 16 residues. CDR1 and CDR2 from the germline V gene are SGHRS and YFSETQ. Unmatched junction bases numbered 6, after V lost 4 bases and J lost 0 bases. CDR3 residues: CASSIRGSTNTGELFF. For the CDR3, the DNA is TGCGCCAGCAGCATCAGGGGGTCCACGAACACCGGGGAGCTGTTTTTT.

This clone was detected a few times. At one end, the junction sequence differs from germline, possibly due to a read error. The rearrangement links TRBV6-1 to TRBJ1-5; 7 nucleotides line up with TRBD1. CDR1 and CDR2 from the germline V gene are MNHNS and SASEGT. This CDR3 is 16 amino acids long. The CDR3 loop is CASREDGQVSNQPQHF. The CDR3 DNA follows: TGTGCCAGCAGGGAAGACGGACAGGTTAGCAATCAGCCCCAGCATTTT.

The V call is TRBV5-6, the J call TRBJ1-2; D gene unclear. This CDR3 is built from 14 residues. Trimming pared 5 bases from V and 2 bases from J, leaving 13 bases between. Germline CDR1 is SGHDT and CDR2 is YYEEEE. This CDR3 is CASSIVQTNYGYTF. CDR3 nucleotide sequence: TGTGCCAGCAGTATCGTACAGACGAACTATGGCTACACCTTC.

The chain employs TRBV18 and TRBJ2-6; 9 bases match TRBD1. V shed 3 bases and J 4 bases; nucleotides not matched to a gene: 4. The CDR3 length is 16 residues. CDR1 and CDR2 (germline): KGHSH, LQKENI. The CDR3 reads CASSPRTGDGANVLTF. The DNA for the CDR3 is TGTGCCAGCTCACCGCGGACAGGGGACGGGGCCAACGTCCTGACTTTC. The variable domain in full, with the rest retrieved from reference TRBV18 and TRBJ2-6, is NAGVMQNPRHLVRRRGQEARLRCSPMKGHSHVYWYRQLPEEGLKFMVYLQKENIIDESGMPKERFSAEFPKEGPSILRIQQVVRGDSAAYFCASSPRTGDGANVLTFGAGSRLTVL.

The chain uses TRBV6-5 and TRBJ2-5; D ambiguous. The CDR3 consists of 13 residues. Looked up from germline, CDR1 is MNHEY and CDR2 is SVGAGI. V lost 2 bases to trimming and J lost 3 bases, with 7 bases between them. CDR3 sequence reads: CASSYQKKETQYF. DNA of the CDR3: TGTGCCAGCAGTTACCAGAAGAAAGAGACCCAGTACTTC.

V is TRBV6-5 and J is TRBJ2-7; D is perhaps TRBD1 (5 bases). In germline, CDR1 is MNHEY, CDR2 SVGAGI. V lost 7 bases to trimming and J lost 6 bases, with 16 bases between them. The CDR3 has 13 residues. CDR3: CASIAPGSPEQYF. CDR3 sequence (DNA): TGTGCCAGCATAGCCCCAGGGTCCCCCGAGCAGTACTTC.

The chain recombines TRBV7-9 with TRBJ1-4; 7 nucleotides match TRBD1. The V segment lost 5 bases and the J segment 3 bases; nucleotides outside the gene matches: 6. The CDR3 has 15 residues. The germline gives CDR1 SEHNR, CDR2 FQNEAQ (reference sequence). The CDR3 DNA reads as TGTGCCAGCAGCCCAGGGGGGACACCTAATGAAAAACTGTTTTTT. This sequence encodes CASSPGGTPNEKLFF.

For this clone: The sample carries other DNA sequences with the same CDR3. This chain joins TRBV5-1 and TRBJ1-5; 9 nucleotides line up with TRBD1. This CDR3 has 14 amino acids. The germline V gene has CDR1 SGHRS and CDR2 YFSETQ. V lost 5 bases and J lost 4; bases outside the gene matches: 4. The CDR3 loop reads CASSPGTGNQPQHF. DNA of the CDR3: TGCGCCAGCAGTCCGGGGACAGGGAATCAGCCCCAGCATTTT.

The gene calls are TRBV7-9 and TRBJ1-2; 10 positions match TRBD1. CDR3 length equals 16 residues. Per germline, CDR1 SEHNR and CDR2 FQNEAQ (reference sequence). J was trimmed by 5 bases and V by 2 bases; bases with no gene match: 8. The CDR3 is CASSLIDLGQGYGYTF. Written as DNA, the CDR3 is TGTGCCAGCAGCTTAATCGACCTGGGACAGGGGTATGGCTACACCTTC.

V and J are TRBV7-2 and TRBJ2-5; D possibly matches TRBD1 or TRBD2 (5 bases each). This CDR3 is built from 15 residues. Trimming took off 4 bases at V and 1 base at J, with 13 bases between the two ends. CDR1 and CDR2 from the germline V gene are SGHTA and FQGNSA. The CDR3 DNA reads TGTGCCAGCAGCTCCTGGGACCTTCCCCAAGAGACCCAGTACTTC. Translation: CASSSWDLPQETQYF. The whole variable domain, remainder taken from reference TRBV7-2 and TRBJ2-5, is GAGVSQSPSNKVTEKGKDVELRCDPISGHTALYWYRQSLGQGLEFLIYFQGNSAPDKSGLPSDRFSAERTGGSVSTLTIQRTQQEDSAVYLCASSSWDLPQETQYFGPGTRLLVL.

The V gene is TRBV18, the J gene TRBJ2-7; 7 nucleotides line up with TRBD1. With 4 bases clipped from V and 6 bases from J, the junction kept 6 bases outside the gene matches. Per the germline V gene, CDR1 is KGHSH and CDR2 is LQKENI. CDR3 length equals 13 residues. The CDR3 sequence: CASSQGTASEQYF. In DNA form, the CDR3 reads TGTGCCAGCTCACAGGGGACAGCCAGCGAGCAGTACTTC. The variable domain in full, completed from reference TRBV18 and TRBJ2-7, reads NAGVMQNPRHLVRRRGQEARLRCSPMKGHSHVYWYRQLPEEGLKFMVYLQKENIIDESGMPKERFSAEFPKEGPSILRIQQVVRGDSAAYFCASSQGTASEQYFGPGTRLTVT.

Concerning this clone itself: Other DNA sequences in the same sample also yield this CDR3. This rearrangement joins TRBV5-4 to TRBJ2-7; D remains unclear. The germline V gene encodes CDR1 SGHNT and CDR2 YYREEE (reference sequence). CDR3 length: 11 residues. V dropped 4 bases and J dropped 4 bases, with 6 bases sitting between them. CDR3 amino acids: CASSLGYEQYF. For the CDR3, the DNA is TGTGCCAGCAGCCTGGGGTACGAGCAGTACTTC.

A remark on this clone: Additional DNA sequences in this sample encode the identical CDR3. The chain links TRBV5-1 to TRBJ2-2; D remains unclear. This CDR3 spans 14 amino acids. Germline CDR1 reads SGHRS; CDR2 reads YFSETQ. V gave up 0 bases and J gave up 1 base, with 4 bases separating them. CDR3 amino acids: CASSLGQNTGELFF. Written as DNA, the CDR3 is TGCGCCAGCAGCTTGGGGCAGAACACCGGGGAGCTGTTTTTT. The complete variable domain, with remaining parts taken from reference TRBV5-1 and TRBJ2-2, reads KAGVTQTPRYLIKTRGQQVTLSCSPISGHRSVSWYQQTPGQGLQFLFEYFSETQRNKGNFPGRFSGRQFSNSRSEMNVSTLELGDSALYLCASSLGQNTGELFFGEGSRLTVL.

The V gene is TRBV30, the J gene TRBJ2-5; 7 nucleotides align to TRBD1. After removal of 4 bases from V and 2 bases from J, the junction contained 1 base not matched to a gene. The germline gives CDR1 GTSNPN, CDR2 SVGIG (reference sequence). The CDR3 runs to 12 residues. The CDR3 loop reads CAWTQGQETQYF. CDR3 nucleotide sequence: TGTGCCTGGACACAGGGGCAAGAGACCCAGTACTTC.

The CDR3 reads CASSPPRAGSFQETQYF. In nucleotides, the CDR3 is TGTGCCAGCTCACCACCGAGGGCGGGGAGCTTCCAAGAGACCCAGTACTTC. The chain carries TRBV18 and TRBJ2-5; D is perhaps TRBD2 (6 bases). Trimming removed 0 bases from V and 1 base from J, with 15 bases in between. The CDR3 has 17 residues. Germline V gives CDR1 KGHSH, CDR2 LQKENI.

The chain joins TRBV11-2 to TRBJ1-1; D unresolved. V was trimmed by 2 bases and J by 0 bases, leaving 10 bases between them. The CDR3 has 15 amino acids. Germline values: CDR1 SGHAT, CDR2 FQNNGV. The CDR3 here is CASSLNDYLNTEAFF. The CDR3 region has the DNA TGTGCCAGCAGCTTAAATGACTATTTGAACACTGAAGCTTTCTTT.